This paragraph reports one TCR beta chain. Its antigen is still unknown. Base qualities are missing; no much larger clone stands one base away. The record originates from a study of blood T cells in healthy people across ages (dated by TCRdb to 2015 to 2017). About the study as a whole: Template switching captured roughly one uniquely barcoded TCR beta cDNA molecule per two T cells in model experiments. The study analyzed two additional independent replicas of 1 million unique cDNA reads from the same blood draw for two donors, one aged 18 to 30 and one aged 80 or older. Donors were grouped into four age groups: young (average approximately 15 years), middle-aged (roughly 37), aged (about 60) and long-lived (82). Age-related changes in TCR beta repertoire diversity were measured in the study by deep sequencing normalized with unique cDNA molecular identifiers. Findings and caveats that apply to the study as a whole: As age increased, observed TCR beta diversity per million T cells dropped in a roughly linear way, and a significant reduction was already evident by age 40. Bulk unsorted PBMC profiling prevented conclusive comparison of naive and antigen-experienced compartments. Observed TCR beta diversity correlated strongly with the percentage of naive T cells measured by flow cytometry. Because the CMV infection status of the donors was unknown, age-related changes in expanded clonotypes may potentially have been confounded. Estimates of total diversity from one million sequenced T cells were regarded as lower bounds and underestimates. Compared with the aged group, more naive CD4+ T cells, fewer expanded clones and increased TCR diversity were shown by the long-lived group, suggesting age selection.

Library prep was done by 5' RACE. Sequenced using an Illumina HiSeq 2500. A second PCR of about 7 to 12 cycles was run with a J-beta primer mix and a sample-barcoded 5' primer. A template-switch 5' adaptor carrying 12 random nucleotides introduced a unique molecular identifier onto each TCR beta cDNA molecule. At least 2.5 million CDR3-containing paired-end reads were obtained from each sample. The Mint cDNA synthesis kit, primed by a TRBC-specific oligonucleotide, was used to synthesize first-strand cDNA from all RNA. All cDNA was treated with uracil-DNA glycosylase and then went through a first 18-cycle PCR with the universal primers M1SS and BC2_uni_R. Regarding the original processing steps: Each sample was normalized by randomly selecting 1 million high-quality reads, each carrying a distinct molecular identifier. Instead of being binned into consensus sequences, reads that shared molecular identifiers were thrown out. MiTCR, run with a Q25 quality threshold and the strictest error-elimination algorithm, handled CDR3 identification, clonotype clustering and error correction. Lower-bound total TCR beta diversity was estimated with a nonparametric unseen species model using Euler transformation. In-frame beta chains were kept once TCRdb had trimmed the public reads at Q25 with fastp and called clones with MiXCR. Rows are combined by CDR3 protein, so each entry shows the most common genes and DNA. The V and J calls and clone size are TCRdb's, not the authors'. A total of more than 1,000,000 distinct CDR3 sequences appear in this sample, approximately 26% of them only once. Of the sample, about 0.72% is held by the ten largest clones.

Donors were approximately 42 systemically healthy Caucasian individuals from Russia aged roughly 6 to 90 years. Roughly 10 milliliters of peripheral blood were drawn from each donor into EDTA-treated Vacutainer tubes. Ficoll-Paque density-gradient centrifugation was used to isolate PBMCs, with at least 7 million per sample. Total RNA was extracted from PBMCs with Trizol reagent, with at least 6 micrograms obtained per sample. The percentages of naive CD45RAhigh/CD27high T cells were determined by flow cytometry on a PBMC aliquot from every donor. The CDR3 sequence holds 14 residues, the cysteine and phenylalanine included. Of the read, only the CDR3 DNA is kept; its 42 bases are in frame from base 1. Trimmed from V: 6 bases; trimmed from J: 4 bases; junction bases lacking a gene match: 5. The germline V gene gives CDR1 as KGHDR and CDR2 as SFDVKD. Separately, the same data were catalogued under a study of T cells of mothers and their children. The second study's authors report: Nine systemically healthy Caucasian individuals, comprising three mothers and their six children, were included as donors. cDNA synthesis consumed the entire amount of extracted RNA, loaded at about 1.5 ug RNA in each 15 ul reaction. Sample barcodes and 2-4 random nucleotides were added via the M1S primer in the second PCR. Over 9.5 million TCR beta CDR3 reads were obtained for each mother, and around 3 million reads were obtained for each child. In both related and unrelated pairs, thymic selection shapes the output of TCR recombination in a similar way, with inherited differences having only a minor effect. Normalized repertoire overlap was always slightly but never significantly higher in related than unrelated mother-child pairs. No persistent microchimeric T cell clones were detected, at a sensitivity of around 97 clones per million clonotypes. To look for features that set related mother-child pairs apart from unrelated individuals, the researchers ran deep NGS to compare the TCR beta repertoires of mothers and children. The mean age was 40 +/- 4 years for the mothers and about 10 +/- 4 years for the children. Libraries were sequenced on Illumina HiSeq 2000 with 100+100 nt paired-end reads after adapter ligation with NEBNext reagents. To prevent cross-contamination, the mother and child libraries were prepared a month apart and were sequenced in separate runs. For each donor, somewhere between roughly 450,000 and 2,000,000 distinct TCR beta clonotypes were identified. Naive TCR beta clonotypes were estimated from low-frequency clonotypes matched to each donor's FACS-determined naive share, without sorting.

This chain joins TRBV24-1 to TRBJ2-5; 9 central nucleotides agree with TRBD2. The sequence derives from a girl between 2 and 10 years old in good health. Input material: blood. Here the CDR3 is given as CATSPPGLAETQYF. DNA sequence: TGTGCCACCAGTCCGCCGGGACTAGCAGAGACCCAGTACTTC.